One T cell receptor (beta chain) is described in this entry. The sample originates from a study of CD8+ T cells in alopecia areata. Germline V CDR1 and CDR2: MDHEN, SYDVKM. The CDR3 consists of 16 residues. V was pared by 6 bases and J by 8 bases, with 26 bases between. It was cDNA, reverse transcribed from extracted RNA, that served as the sequencing template. Measured with immunoSEQ multiplex PCR; TCRdb has only the in-frame clones, and not every one. The sample includes roughly 98,000 clones, roughly 64% seen only once; the top ten take roughly 16%. Documented treatment: oral pan-JAK inhibitor, 5-10 mg twice daily.

The sample consisted of CD8+ T cells sorted from blood, taken at week 4, from a patient treated with tofacitinib. The receptor comes from a human donor with alopecia areata. The chain is built from TRBV28 and TRBJ2-7, with D possibly being TRBD1 (5 bases). The CDR3 DNA is TGTGCCAGCAGCCATACCGCTCGGACAAGCTTGCGAAAGCAGTACTTC. This translates into CASSHTARTSLRKQYF. The full variable domain, completed using reference TRBV28 and TRBJ2-7, is DVKVTQSSRYLVKRTGEKVFLECVQDMDHENMFWYRQDPGLGLRLIYFSYDVKMKEKGDIPEGYSVSREKKERFSLILESASTNQTSMYLCASSHTARTSLRKQYFGPGTRLTVT.